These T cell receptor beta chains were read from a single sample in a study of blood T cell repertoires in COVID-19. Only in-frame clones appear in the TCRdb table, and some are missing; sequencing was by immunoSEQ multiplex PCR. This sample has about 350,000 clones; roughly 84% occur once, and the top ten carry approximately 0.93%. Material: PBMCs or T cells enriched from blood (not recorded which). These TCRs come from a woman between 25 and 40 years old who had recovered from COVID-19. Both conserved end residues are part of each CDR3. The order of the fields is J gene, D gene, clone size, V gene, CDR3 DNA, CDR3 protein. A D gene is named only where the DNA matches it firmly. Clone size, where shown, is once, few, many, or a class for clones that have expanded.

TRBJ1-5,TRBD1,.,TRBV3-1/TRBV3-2,TGTGCCAGCAGTTCGACAGGGTTCTTGGGACAGCCCCAGCATTTT,CASSSTGFLGQPQHF
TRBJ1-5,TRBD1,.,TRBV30,TGTGCCTGGAGTGTAGGGACAGGGGACCTGCCCCAGCATTTT,CAWSVGTGDLPQHF
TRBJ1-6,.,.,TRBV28,TGTGCCAGCAGCTTCTCAACGGGGGTGGAGGATTCACCCCTCCACTTT,CASSFSTGVEDSPLHF
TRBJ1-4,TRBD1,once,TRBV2,TGTGCCAGCAGGGGACAGGGCCATTCAACTAATGAAAAACTGTTTTTT,CASRGQGHSTNEKLFF
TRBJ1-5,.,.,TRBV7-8,TGTGCCAGCAGCTTGCACAGGAACCCTCAGCCCCAGCATTTT,CASSLHRNPQPQHF
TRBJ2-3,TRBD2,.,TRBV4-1,TGCGCCAGCAGCCTCGGACTAGCGGGGGGCCAAGATACGCAGTATTTT,CASSLGLAGGQDTQYF
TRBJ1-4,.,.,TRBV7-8,TGTGCCAGCAGCGCGGACCGAGGGCCTAATGAAAAACTGTTTTTT,CASSADRGPNEKLFF
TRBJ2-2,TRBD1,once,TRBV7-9,TGTGCCAGCAGCAAATTCCGGGACAGACTTTTCACCGGGGAGCTGTTTTTT,CASSKFRDRLFTGELFF
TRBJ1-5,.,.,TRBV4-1,TGCGCCAGCAGCCAAGAAACAGAAGGACAGCCCCAGCATTTT,CASSQETEGQPQHF
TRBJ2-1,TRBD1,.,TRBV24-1,TGTGCCACCAGTGATATACAGGGACAGGGGATCGGTAATGAGCAGTTCTTC,CATSDIQGQGIGNEQFF
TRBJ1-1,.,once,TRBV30,TGTGCCTGGAGCCCTCCCCACCGACAGAACACTGAAGCTTTCTTT,CAWSPPHRQNTEAFF
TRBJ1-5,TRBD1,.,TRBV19,TGTGCCAGTAGACCCGGGACAGGGCGCAATCAGCCCCAGCATTTT,CASRPGTGRNQPQHF
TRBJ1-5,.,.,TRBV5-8,TGTGCCAGCAGCTTAAACGGGTTCAATCAGCCCCAGCATTTT,CASSLNGFNQPQHF
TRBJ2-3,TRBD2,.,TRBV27,TGTGCCAGCAGTCCCCTCGGAGCGGGGGGCCCTATCTCCATCACAGATACGCAGTATTTT,CASSPLGAGGPISITDTQYF
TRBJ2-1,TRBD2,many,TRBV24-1,TGTGCCACCAGTGATCCCCTAGCGGGACAGACCTACAATGAGCAGTTCTTC,CATSDPLAGQTYNEQFF
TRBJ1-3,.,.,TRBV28,TGTGCCAGCAGTTTACCAGGGGCAACCGGAAACACCATATATTTT,CASSLPGATGNTIYF
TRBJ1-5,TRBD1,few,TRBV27,TGTGCCAGCAGTTCCCGGACAGGGGGGACCAATCAGCCCCAGCATTTT,CASSSRTGGTNQPQHF
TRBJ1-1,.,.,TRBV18,TGTGCCAGCTCATCCGGTAGGGGTGAAGCTTTCTTT,CASSSGRGEAFF
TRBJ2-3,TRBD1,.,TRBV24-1,TGTGCCACCAGTGACACGGACAGGGGGCTGGATACGCAGTATTTT,CATSDTDRGLDTQYF
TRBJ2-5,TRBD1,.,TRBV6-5,TGTGCCAGCAGTCTGGGGACAGGGTACCCGTACTTC,CASSLGTGYPYF
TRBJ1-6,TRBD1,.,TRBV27,TGTGCCAGCAGTTTGCGGACAGGGAGCTATAATTCACCCCTCCACTTT,CASSLRTGSYNSPLHF
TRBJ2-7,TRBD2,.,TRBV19,TGTGCCAGACGAGCGGGGGGGGCCTACGAGCAGTACTTC,CARRAGGAYEQYF
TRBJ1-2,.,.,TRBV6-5,TGTGCCAGCAGTAGGGACACGGGAAAGGTTGATGGCTACACCTTC,CASSRDTGKVDGYTF
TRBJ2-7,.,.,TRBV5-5,TGTGCCAGCAGCTTGGCCACGGGGTACGAGCAGTACTTC,CASSLATGYEQYF
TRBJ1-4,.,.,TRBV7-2,TGTGCCAGCAGCTTAGGGGGCCGAACCCCAACTAATGAAAAACTGTTTTTT,CASSLGGRTPTNEKLFF
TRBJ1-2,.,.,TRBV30,TGTGCCTGGACCCAGGGCTTTGCTGGCTACACCTTC,CAWTQGFAGYTF
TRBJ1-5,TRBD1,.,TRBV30,TGTGCCTGGAGTGTATTAGGGGGCCAGGAGCCCCAGCATTTT,CAWSVLGGQEPQHF
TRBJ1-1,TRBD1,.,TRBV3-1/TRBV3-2,TGTGCCAGCAGGACCGGGACAGGGGTGCCCACTGGGTACAACACTGAAGCTTTCTTT,CASRTGTGVPTGYNTEAFF
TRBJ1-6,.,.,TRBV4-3,TGCGCCAGCAGCCAAGATCTTGCAGGCCCCTATAATTCACCCCTCCACTTT,CASSQDLAGPYNSPLHF
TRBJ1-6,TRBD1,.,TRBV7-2,TGTGCCAGCAGCCTAGGGGCCAAACAGGGGGCTCGTAATTCACCCCTCCACTTT,CASSLGAKQGARNSPLHF
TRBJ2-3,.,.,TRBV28,TGTGCCAGCAGTTCATCGGTGGATACGCAGTATTTT,CASSSSVDTQYF
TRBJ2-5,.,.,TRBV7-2,TGTGCCAGCAGCTTAGCTGGCAGGGGCCCTCAAGAGACCCAGTACTTC,CASSLAGRGPQETQYF
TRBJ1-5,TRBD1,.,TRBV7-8,TGTGCCAGCAGCCCGACAGGGAAGAATCAGCCCCAGCATTTT,CASSPTGKNQPQHF
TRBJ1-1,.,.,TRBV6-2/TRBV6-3,TGTGCCAGCAGTTTTAACGGGGGGAACACTGAAGCTTTCTTT,CASSFNGGNTEAFF
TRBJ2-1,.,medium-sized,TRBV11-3,TGTGCCAGCAGCCTGGACAGTTACTCCTACAATGAGCAGTTCTTC,CASSLDSYSYNEQFF
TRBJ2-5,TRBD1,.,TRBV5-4,TGTGCCAGCAGCCCCCCCGGGACAGGGATCGAGACCCAGTACTTC,CASSPPGTGIETQYF
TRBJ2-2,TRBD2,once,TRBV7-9,TGTGCCAGCAGCCCGGGGGGGCGGTACACCGGGGAGCTGTTTTTT,CASSPGGRYTGELFF
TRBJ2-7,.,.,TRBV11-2,TGTGCCAGCAGCTTAGGCAGGGGTTGGGTCTACGAGCAGTACTTC,CASSLGRGWVYEQYF
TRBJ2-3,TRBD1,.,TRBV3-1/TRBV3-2,TGTGCCAGCAGCCAACAGGACAGGGAGGCAGATACGCAGTATTTT,CASSQQDREADTQYF
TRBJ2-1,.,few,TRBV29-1,TGCAGCGCACACCCCCCGGACAGCCCGAACAATGAGCAGTTCTTC,CSAHPPDSPNNEQFF
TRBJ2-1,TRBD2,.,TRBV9,TGTGCCAGCAGCCCGACGACTAGCGGGGGGTTCCTCTACAATGAGCAGTTCTTC,CASSPTTSGGFLYNEQFF
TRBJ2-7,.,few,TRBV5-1,TGCGCCAGCAGCTTGGCCAACGGTCCCTACGAGCAGTACTTC,CASSLANGPYEQYF
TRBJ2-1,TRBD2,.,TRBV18,TGTGCCAGCTCCCCCTCCGGGGGGACGAATGAGCAGTTCTTC,CASSPSGGTNEQFF
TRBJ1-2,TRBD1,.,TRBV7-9,TGTGCCAGCAGGCCCGGACAGGGCTATGGCTACACCTTC,CASRPGQGYGYTF